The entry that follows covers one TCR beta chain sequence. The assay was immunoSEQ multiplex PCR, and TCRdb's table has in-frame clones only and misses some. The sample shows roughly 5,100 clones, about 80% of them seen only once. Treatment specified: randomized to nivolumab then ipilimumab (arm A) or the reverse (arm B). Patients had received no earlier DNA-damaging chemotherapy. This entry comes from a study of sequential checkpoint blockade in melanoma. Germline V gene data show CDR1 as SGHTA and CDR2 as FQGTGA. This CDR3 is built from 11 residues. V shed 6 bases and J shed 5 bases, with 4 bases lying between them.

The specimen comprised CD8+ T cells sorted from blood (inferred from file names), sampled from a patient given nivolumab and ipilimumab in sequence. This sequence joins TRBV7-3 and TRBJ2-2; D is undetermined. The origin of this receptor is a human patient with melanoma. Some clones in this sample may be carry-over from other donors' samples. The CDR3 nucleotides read TGTGCCAGCAGTTATACCGGGGAGCTGTTTTTT. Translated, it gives CASSYTGELFF.